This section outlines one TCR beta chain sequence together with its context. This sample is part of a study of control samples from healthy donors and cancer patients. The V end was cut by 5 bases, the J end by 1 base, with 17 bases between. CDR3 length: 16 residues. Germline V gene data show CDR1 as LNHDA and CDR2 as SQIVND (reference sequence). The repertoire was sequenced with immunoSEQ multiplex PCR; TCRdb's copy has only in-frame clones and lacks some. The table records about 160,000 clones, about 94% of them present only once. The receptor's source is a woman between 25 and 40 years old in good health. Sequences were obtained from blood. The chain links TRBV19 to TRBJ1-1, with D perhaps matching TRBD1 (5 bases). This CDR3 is CASSVRSGTANTEAFF. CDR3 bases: TGTGCCAGTAGTGTGCGATCCGGGACGGCGAACACTGAAGCTTTCTTT. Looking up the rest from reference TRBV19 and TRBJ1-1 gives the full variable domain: DGGITQSPKYLFRKEGQNVTLSCEQNLNHDAMYWYRQDPGQGLRLIYYSQIVNDFQKGDIAEGYSVSREKKESFPLTVTSAQKNPTAFYLCASSVRSGTANTEAFFGQGTRLTVV.